Each of the 30 T cell receptor beta chains below was sequenced from the same sample in a study of spatial heterogeneity in lung cancer. Overall study findings and caveats: Counts that tracked tumor mutation counts were those of expanded intratumoral alpha and beta TCRs.

Regarding time point: sample taken at primary tumor resection. TCRdb recomputed calls from the 5' RACE reads with MiXCR, one row per CDR3 protein. The repertoire holds about 100,000 distinct CDR3 sequences, with 4.4% as singletons. These TCRs' antigens remain unknown. The sequencing used lung tumor tissue, collected at surgery. These receptors all stem from a male donor with early-stage non-small cell lung cancer.

The V gene is TRBV7-8, the J gene TRBJ2-2, with a possible D match to TRBD1 (6 bases). The CDR3 covers 17 residues. Trimming shortened V by 1 base and J by 6 bases, and 18 bases separated the two germline ends. The germline V gene has CDR1 SGHVS and CDR2 FQNEAQ. The CDR3 nucleotides read TGTGCCAGCAGCTTAGGATATACGGGACAAGTAGCCGGGGAGCTGTTTTTT. Its translation: CASSLGYTGQVAGELFF.

This clonotype was counted between two and nine times. This CDR3 reads CASSRTSGRYNEQFF. The CDR3 DNA follows: TGTGCCAGCAGTCGGACTAGCGGGAGATACAATGAGCAGTTCTTC. This sequence joins TRBV28 and TRBJ2-1; 13 bases map to TRBD2. J lost 4 bases, V lost 5 bases, and 2 bases had no gene match. This CDR3 has 15 amino acids. Germline values: CDR1 MDHEN, CDR2 SYDVKM.

The sample holds many counts of this clonotype. This chain joins TRBV11-2 and TRBJ2-6; 7 bases agree with TRBD1. The length of the CDR3 is 15 residues. V was pared by 7 bases and J by 0 bases, with 3 bases of the junction left unmatched. The V gene's germline CDR1 is SGHAT and CDR2 FQNNGV. CDR3 DNA sequence: TGTGCCAGCACAAGACAGGGCTCTGGGGCCAACGTCCTGACTTTC. Its protein is CASTRQGSGANVLTF.

This clonotype was recorded at least ten times. The chain joins TRBV6-2 or TRBV6-3 to TRBJ2-2; 7 bases are a match to TRBD2. The CDR3 is 14 amino acids. Trimming removed 6 bases from V and 7 bases from J; junction bases left unmatched: 8. CDR1 is MNHEY and CDR2 is SVGEGT in the germline V gene. The CDR3 DNA follows: TGTGCCAGCAGGGAAGCGGGGCGAAACGGGGAGCTGTTTTTT. It encodes CASREAGRNGELFF.

This chain joins TRBV3-1 and TRBJ2-7, with D unresolved. Trimming shortened V by 2 bases and J by 7 bases, and 6 bases separated the two germline ends. Germline V lookup: CDR1 LGHDT, CDR2 YNNKEL (reference sequence). This CDR3 contains 11 residues. The CDR3 here is CASSQLGEQYF. For the CDR3, the DNA is TGTGCCAGCAGCCAATTAGGTGAGCAGTACTTC.

This clonotype was counted ten times or more. This rearrangement joins TRBV28 to TRBJ2-4; possibly TRBD1 for D (6 bases). The V end lost 4 bases, the J end lost 5 bases, and 12 bases lay between the germline ends. Germline loops: CDR1 MDHEN, CDR2 SYDVKM. CDR3 size: 14 residues. This chain's CDR3 is CASSSSGTQNIQYF. The CDR3 region has the DNA TGTGCCAGCAGTTCCTCCGGGACACAAAACATTCAGTACTTC.

This clonotype has a count of ten or more. The chain recombines TRBV3-1 with TRBJ1-2; TRBD1 matches at 7 bases. Germline assignment: CDR1 LGHDT and CDR2 YNNKEL (reference sequence). The V segment lost 4 bases and the J segment 4 bases; nucleotides outside the gene matches: 3. CDR3 size: 13 residues. The CDR3 coding sequence is TGTGCCAGCAGCCGTTCAGGGGGCTATGGCTACACCTTC. Encoded protein: CASSRSGGYGYTF.

This clonotype has at least ten counts. This chain uses TRBV12-3 or TRBV12-4 with TRBJ1-2; TRBD1 matches at 7 bases. This CDR3 is built from 14 residues. The V segment lost 2 bases and the J segment 3 bases; nucleotides outside the gene matches: 3. The CDR3: CASSLTGEDYGYTF. CDR3 nucleotides: TGTGCCAGCAGTTTAACAGGGGAGGACTATGGCTACACCTTC.

This clonotype was seen ten or more times. The V gene is TRBV4-1, the J gene TRBJ1-1, with 7 bases lining up with TRBD1. This CDR3 has 15 amino acids. Germline V gives CDR1 MGHRA, CDR2 YSYEKL. Trimming at V came to 3 bases and at J to 0 bases, leaving 4 bases not matched to a gene. CDR3 sequence reads: CASSHGGGMNTEAFF. The DNA of the CDR3 is TGCGCCAGCAGCCATGGAGGGGGCATGAACACTGAAGCTTTCTTT.

This clonotype has only a few counts. The V gene is TRBV5-1, the J gene TRBJ2-5; TRBD1 matches 8 bases. Germline V gene data show CDR1 as SGHRS and CDR2 as YFSETQ. The CDR3 runs to 13 residues. With 5 bases clipped from V and 5 bases from J, the junction kept 5 bases outside the gene matches. Here the CDR3 reads CASRETGAETQYF. For the CDR3, the DNA is TGCGCCAGCAGGGAGACAGGGGCGGAGACCCAGTACTTC.

This chain connects TRBV28 to TRBJ2-5; 8 nucleotides match TRBD2. This CDR3 has 16 residues. Germline V gene sequence: CDR1 MDHEN, CDR2 SYDVKM. J was trimmed by 1 base and V by 3 bases; bases with no gene match: 7. The CDR3 loop is CASSFSPSGLQETQYF. CDR3 DNA sequence: TGTGCCAGCAGTTTCTCGCCTAGCGGGCTCCAAGAGACCCAGTACTTC.

This clonotype was detected ten times or more. The J gene is TRBJ2-1, the V gene TRBV6-2 or TRBV6-3; 11 bases are a match to TRBD2. The CDR3 is 19 amino acids. V dropped 0 bases and J dropped 0; count of bases not matched to a gene: 7. In germline, CDR1 is MNHEY, CDR2 SVGEGT. The DNA for the CDR3 is TGTGCCAGCAGTTACTCGACTAGCGGGGCGATTGGCTCCTACAATGAGCAGTTCTTC. Protein: CASSYSTSGAIGSYNEQFF.

This clonotype showed up just a few times. This chain uses TRBV20-1 with TRBJ1-5, with D unclear. The germline gives CDR1 DFQATT, CDR2 SNEGSKA (reference sequence). V lost 5 bases, J lost 0 bases, and 14 bases lay in between. This CDR3 has 15 residues. In nucleotides, the CDR3 is TGCAGTGCTTTGAAAGCGGGCTATAGCAATCAGCCCCAGCATTTT. Protein product: CSALKAGYSNQPQHF.

In its sample, this clonotype was seen a few times. The rearrangement uses TRBV3-1 and TRBJ2-7, with 9 positions matching TRBD2. J gave up 6 bases and V 4 bases, and 22 bases lay outside the gene matches. This CDR3 has 19 amino acids. In germline, CDR1 is LGHDT, CDR2 YNNKEL (reference sequence). CDR3 coding DNA: TGTGCCAGCAGCCGGGGACTGGGACTAGCAAAAGGGGGACCCCTCGAGCAGTACTTC. Translated, it gives CASSRGLGLAKGGPLEQYF.

The gene calls are TRBV12-3 or TRBV12-4 and TRBJ1-3; no clear D gene. Trimming stripped 5 bases from V and 0 bases from J, with 8 bases between. This CDR3 is 14 amino acids long. The CDR3 DNA sequence: TGTGCCAGCAGTGACGTCAACTCTGGAAACACCATATATTTT. Translated, it gives CASSDVNSGNTIYF.

This clonotype was recorded at least ten times. CDR3 DNA sequence: TGCAGTGCTAGAGCGACAGGGAGCAAGGGCCAGCCCCAGCATTTT. Residues: CSARATGSKGQPQHF. The V and J genes are TRBV20-1 and TRBJ1-5; 7 positions match TRBD1. Germline V gene data show CDR1 as DFQATT and CDR2 as SNEGSKA (reference sequence). Losses at the gene ends were 1 base for V and 7 bases for J; bases not matched to a gene: 10. The CDR3 runs 15 residues.

Ten or more counts support this clonotype. V and J are TRBV4-2 and TRBJ2-1; 10 nucleotides match TRBD2. V trimming: 4 bases; J trimming: 1 base; junction bases outside the gene matches: 7. The CDR3 covers 17 residues. The V gene's germline CDR1 is LGHNA and CDR2 YNFKEQ. Here the CDR3 reads CASSLHPSGSSYNEQFF. DNA for the CDR3: TGTGCCAGCAGCCTCCACCCTAGCGGGAGTTCCTACAATGAGCAGTTCTTC.

This clonotype was detected only a few times. J is TRBJ2-3 and V is TRBV5-1; the match to TRBD1 covers 9 bases. Trimming cost V 4 bases and J 1 base; bases outside gene matches: 7. The CDR3 has 16 residues. The germline V gene has CDR1 SGHRS and CDR2 YFSETQ. CDR3 residues: CASSRQGVTGTDTQYF. The DNA for the CDR3 is TGCGCCAGCAGCCGACAGGGGGTGACAGGCACAGATACGCAGTATTTT.

This clonotype was seen repeatedly, ten times or more. The rearrangement joins TRBV10-3 to TRBJ2-2; TRBD1 agrees at 8 bases. Unmatched junction bases numbered 5, after V lost 11 bases and J lost 0 bases. This CDR3 comprises 14 residues. Germline CDR1 is ENHRY and CDR2 is SYGVKD. DNA for the CDR3: TGTGCCGCCTCAGGGGGCCCGAACACCGGGGAGCTGTTTTTT. Amino acids: CAASGGPNTGELFF.

This clonotype was counted ten times or more. The chain employs TRBV29-1 and TRBJ2-3; 10 bases align to TRBD1. The CDR3 is made up of 15 amino acids. J lost 0 bases, V lost 7 bases, and 7 bases had no gene match. Germline V lookup: CDR1 SQVTM, CDR2 ANQGSEA. In nucleotides, the CDR3 is TGCAGCGGAAGCTGGACAGGGGGGAGCACAGATACGCAGTATTTT. As protein: CSGSWTGGSTDTQYF.

This clonotype was recorded many times. The genes are TRBV19 and TRBJ1-2, with unresolved D. V lost 3 bases and J 8 bases, leaving 13 bases between the germline ends. CDR1 and CDR2 from the germline V gene are LNHDA and SQIVND (reference sequence). This CDR3 has 13 residues. CDR3 sequence reads: CASSIVLSGGYTF. CDR3 DNA sequence: TGTGCCAGTAGTATCGTTTTGTCCGGGGGCTACACCTTC.

This clonotype showed up many times. The chain recombines TRBV2 with TRBJ1-1, with D maybe TRBD1 (6 bases). CDR3 length equals 14 residues. Trimming pared 3 bases from V and 8 bases from J, leaving 16 bases between. Germline loops: CDR1 SNHLY, CDR2 FYNNEI. As DNA, the CDR3 is TGTGCCAGCAGTGAGGGGGTGGCAGGGGAAGAAGCTTTCTTT. It codes for CASSEGVAGEEAFF.

This clonotype was found many times. The chain combines TRBV2 with TRBJ1-6; D is unclear. The CDR3 covers 11 residues. With 5 bases removed from V and 9 bases from J, the gap between germline ends came to 5 bases. From germline, CDR1 is SNHLY and CDR2 FYNNEI. As DNA, the CDR3 is TGTGCCAGCAGTCTCGGTTCACCCCTCCACTTT. Amino acids: CASSLGSPLHF.

The chain joins TRBV6-5 to TRBJ2-3; TRBD2 matches at 8 bases. Germline V CDR1 and CDR2: MNHEY, SVGAGI. Trimming at V came to 6 bases and at J to 4 bases, leaving 12 bases not matched to a gene. The CDR3 length is 16 residues. CDR3 region: CASSLALAGGADTQYF. Written as DNA, the CDR3 is TGTGCCAGCAGCCTAGCTCTGGCGGGAGGAGCAGATACGCAGTATTTT.

Only a few counts were recorded for this clonotype. The chain has TRBV11-2 and TRBJ2-1, with D maybe TRBD2 (6 bases). CDR3 size: 16 residues. Between the trimmed V and J ends, which lost 0 bases and 2 bases, there was a span of 11 bases. CDR1 and CDR2 from the germline V gene are SGHAT and FQNNGV. CDR3 in DNA: TGTGCCAGCAGCTTAGATTGGGGCGGGGCCTACAATGAGCAGTTCTTC. It specifies CASSLDWGGAYNEQFF.

This clonotype has a count of ten or more. V gene TRBV7-6 combines with J gene TRBJ2-2, with 9 bases fitting TRBD2. CDR3 length: 16 residues. Germline CDR1 and CDR2: SGHVS and FNYEAQ. Trimming at V came to 5 bases and at J to 5 bases, leaving 9 bases not matched to a gene. The CDR3 spells CASSISSGSITGELFF. CDR3 coding DNA: TGTGCCAGCAGCATAAGTAGCGGGAGTATAACCGGGGAGCTGTTTTTT.

This clonotype appeared many times. The chain combines TRBV4-2 with TRBJ2-5; D is possibly TRBD1 or TRBD2 (6 bases each). The germline V and J ends were trimmed by 1 base and 2 bases, with 11 bases remaining between them. The V gene's germline CDR1 is LGHNA and CDR2 YNFKEQ. The CDR3 covers 15 residues. CDR3 sequence: CASSQVGGIQETQYF. CDR3 sequence (DNA): TGTGCCAGCAGCCAAGTCGGGGGCATTCAAGAGACCCAGTACTTC.

The rearrangement uses TRBV18 and TRBJ1-2; no clear D. V lost 3 bases, J lost 2 bases, and 16 bases lay in between. Germline CDR1 KGHSH, CDR2 LQKENI. CDR3 size: 16 residues. CDR3 in amino acids: CASSPPFLARNYGYTF. Written as DNA, the CDR3 is TGTGCCAGCTCACCCCCCTTTTTGGCGCGGAACTATGGCTACACCTTC.

This clonotype was counted many times. V gene TRBV5-6 combines with J gene TRBJ2-3, with D perhaps TRBD1 (5 bases). CDR3 length equals 18 residues. Germline CDR1 reads SGHDT; CDR2 reads YYEEEE. The V end was cut by 0 bases, the J end by 2 bases, with 19 bases between. CDR3 DNA: TGTGCCAGCAGCTTGGGGGGCCCCGGATATCTTCCCACAGATACGCAGTATTTT. Residues: CASSLGGPGYLPTDTQYF.

This clonotype showed up many times. The chain's CDR3 is CSAVGGTGQPQHF. The CDR3 DNA reads as TGCAGCGCCGTAGGGGGTACTGGGCAGCCCCAGCATTTT. The rearrangement uses TRBV29-1 and TRBJ1-5; possible D gene TRBD1, 6 bases. CDR1 is SQVTM, CDR2 ANQGSEA, per germline. V was shortened by 7 bases and J by 7 bases, with 17 bases between the two germline ends. There are 13 residues in the CDR3.